These 12 T cell receptor beta chains originate from one sample sequenced in a study of blood T cells in healthy people across ages. Primers used in a second PCR of about 7 to 12 cycles were a sample-barcoded 5' primer and a J-beta primer mix. TCRdb passed the 5' RACE reads through MiXCR, listing each CDR3 protein once. The sample has some 850,000 distinct CDR3 sequences, 20% to 30% seen once. The same specimen was also included in a second study, on T cells of mothers and their children.

The sample taken for sequencing was blood. The receptors were sampled from a boy aged 5-17 years in good health.

The chain has TRBV3-1 and TRBJ1-2; tentatively, D is TRBD1 (6 bases). V shed 1 base and J shed 7 bases, with 10 bases lying between them. The CDR3 totals 13 residues. The V gene's germline CDR1 is LGHDT and CDR2 YNNKEL (reference sequence). The CDR3 region is CASSQAGEAGYTF. As DNA, the CDR3 is TGTGCCAGCAGCCAAGCAGGGGAGGCTGGCTACACCTTC. The variable domain in full, with the rest retrieved from reference TRBV3-1 and TRBJ1-2, is DTAVSQTPKYLVTQMGNDKSIKCEQNLGHDTMYWYKQDSKKFLKIMFSYNNKELIINETVPNRFSPKSPDKAHLNLHINSLELGDSAVYFCASSQAGEAGYTFGSGTRLTVV.

This chain joins TRBV11-2 and TRBJ2-3; the D gene is possibly TRBD2 (5 bases). V was trimmed by 5 bases and J by 9 bases, leaving 27 bases between them. This CDR3 spans 17 amino acids. CDR1 is SGHAT, CDR2 FQNNGV, per germline. The CDR3, as DNA: TGTGCCAGCAGCAAGCCCCGACCGGGATCTACGCTGGAGACGCAGTATTTT. This translates into CASSKPRPGSTLETQYF.

This chain connects TRBV28 to TRBJ2-7; 12 positions agree with TRBD2. CDR3 length equals 13 residues. V lost 6 bases, J lost 7 bases, and 4 bases stayed unmatched. Germline CDR1 and CDR2: MDHEN and SYDVKM. CDR3 loop: CASRLAGGREQYF. The CDR3 region has the DNA TGTGCCAGCAGACTAGCGGGGGGTCGGGAGCAGTACTTC.

The chain has TRBV11-1 and TRBJ2-7, with a possible D match to TRBD1 (5 bases). The germline V gene encodes CDR1 SGHAT and CDR2 FQDESV (reference sequence). V lost 3 bases and J lost 2, with 11 bases in between. The CDR3 has 14 amino acids. The CDR3 region has the DNA TGTGCCAGCAGCTTTTTGCAGGGCACCTACGAGCAGTACTTC. It encodes CASSFLQGTYEQYF.

The sample holds a few counts of this clonotype. This chain joins TRBV20-1 and TRBJ2-2; the D gene could be TRBD1 or TRBD2 (5 bases each). The germline CDR1 and CDR2 sequences are DFQATT and SNEGSKA (reference sequence). The CDR3 covers 14 residues. Trimming took off 5 bases at V and 1 base at J, with 11 bases between the two ends. The CDR3 loop is CSAALGGNTGELFF. The DNA for the CDR3 is TGCAGTGCTGCCCTTGGGGGGAACACCGGGGAGCTGTTTTTT.

The V gene is TRBV29-1, the J gene TRBJ2-1, with 8 nucleotides matching TRBD1. This CDR3 has 18 amino acids. Unmatched junction bases numbered 17, after V lost 6 bases and J lost 1 base. Germline CDR1 SQVTM, CDR2 ANQGSEA. The CDR3 bases are TGCAGCGTCACTGAGCCAGCATTGGACAGGGTTTCCTACAATGAGCAGTTCTTC. Protein: CSVTEPALDRVSYNEQFF.

The chain employs TRBV4-2 and TRBJ2-1; 13 nucleotides match TRBD2. V trimming: 0 bases; J trimming: 0 bases; junction bases outside the gene matches: 8. This CDR3 has 20 amino acids. Looked up from germline, CDR1 is LGHNA and CDR2 is YNFKEQ. The CDR3 DNA is TGTGCCAGCAGCCAAGATCGTCGACTAGCGGGGGGTAGCTCCTACAATGAGCAGTTCTTC. It specifies CASSQDRRLAGGSSYNEQFF.

The chain has TRBV7-3 and TRBJ2-2, with no clear D. The CDR3 extends over 14 amino acids. In germline, CDR1 is SGHTA, CDR2 FQGTGA. V was shortened by 5 bases and J by 1 base, with 8 bases between the two germline ends. The CDR3 reads CASSVEQNTGELFF. The CDR3 DNA is TGTGCCAGCAGCGTCGAACAGAACACCGGGGAGCTGTTTTTT.

The chain is built from TRBV6-2 or TRBV6-3 and TRBJ2-5, with 7 nucleotides matching TRBD2. The CDR3 has 14 amino acids. Germline V gene sequence: CDR1 MNHEY, CDR2 SVGEGT. The ends lost 8 bases at V and 6 bases at J; junction bases unmatched: 12. The DNA of the CDR3 is TGTGCCAGCGAAACCCCCAGCGGGGCGAAGACCCAGTACTTC. Translating gives CASETPSGAKTQYF.

This clonotype was counted a few times. This chain uses TRBV5-1 with TRBJ1-4; tentative D call: TRBD1 (5 bases). Germline values: CDR1 SGHRS, CDR2 YFSETQ. V was trimmed by 3 bases and J by 5 bases, leaving 11 bases between them. The CDR3 is 14 residues long. The CDR3 DNA reads as TGCGCCAGCAGCTCAGGGTTCTTCAATGAAAAACTGTTTTTT. It yields the protein CASSSGFFNEKLFF.

The rearrangement uses TRBV20-1 and TRBJ2-1; D perhaps matches TRBD2 (5 bases). V lost 3 bases to trimming and J lost 10 bases, with 13 bases between them. CDR3 length: 12 amino acids. CDR1 DFQATT and CDR2 SNEGSKA come from the germline V gene (reference sequence). The CDR3 is CSASRGEREQFF. Written as DNA, the CDR3 is TGCAGTGCTAGTCGGGGAGAAAGGGAGCAGTTCTTC.

Comments on this clonotype: A read error may produce the germline difference seen at one junction end. This sequence joins TRBV12-3 or TRBV12-4 and TRBJ2-2; tentatively, D is TRBD1 or TRBD2 (6 bases each). The CDR3 totals 12 residues. DNA of the CDR3: TGCGCTACAGGGAGGATGGCCGGGGAGCTGTTTTTT. Translated: CATGRMAGELFF.